Listed here are 14 T cell receptor beta chains from one sample, sequenced in a study of tissue T cells after allogeneic stem cell transplantation. Time point given: mouse harvest day 14 after allogeneic transplant. Tail vein injection delivered 10^7 T-cell-depleted bone marrow cells and 10^6 splenic CD5+ T cells. Assay: immunoSEQ multiplex PCR; the TCRdb copy retains only in-frame clones and omits some. The sample shows about 5,800 clones, around 48% of them seen only once. Sequencing was done on a sample of gut tissue. Every receptor here comes from a female BALB/c mouse given C57BL/6 T cells with graft-versus-host disease after an allogeneic hematopoietic cell transplant.

Of note for this clone: The gene names here belong to mouse. The CDR3 end falls 1 residue outside the read, so it is completed with the germline J gene. The chain couples TRBV19 to TRBJ2-4; 8 nucleotides line up with TRBD2. V lost 0 bases and J lost 0; bases outside the gene matches: 6. The CDR3 is 17 residues long. Germline CDR1 FNHDT, CDR2 SITEND (reference sequence). The CDR3 DNA, read in part, is TGTGCCAGCAGTATAGCTCCATGGGGGGGGAGTCAAAACACCTTGTAC. Translating it yields CASSIAPWGGSQNTLY. The complete CDR3 reads CASSIAPWGGSQNTLYF.

This clone was detected only a few times. The listed genes are named as in mouse. The read finishes 1 residue shy of the CDR3 end, and the germline J gene is used to complete it. The chain links TRBV13-3 to TRBJ2-4; D ambiguous. Trimming cost V 1 base and J 0 bases, with 6 bases left between them. Looked up from germline, CDR1 is NNHDY and CDR2 is SYVADS. The CDR3 spans 14 residues. The sequenced CDR3 bases are TGTGCCAGCAGTGATTTGGAAAGTCAAAACACCTTGTAC. This gives the protein CASSDLESQNTLY. The full CDR3 protein is CASSDLESQNTLYF.

As to this clone: Genes here carry mouse names. The read terminates 1 residue before the CDR3 end, so the remaining end is supplied by the germline J gene. V and J are TRBV24 and TRBJ2-7; TRBD1 might be the D (6 bases). Germline loops: CDR1 KGHTA, CDR2 FRNEEI. This CDR3 comprises 14 residues. With 1 base removed from V and 3 bases from J, the gap between germline ends came to 10 bases. Incomplete CDR3 DNA: TGTGCCAGCAGTCTGTCGTGGGACAACTATGAACAGTAC. Its protein is CASSLSWDNYEQY. The entire CDR3 protein reads CASSLSWDNYEQYF.

By proportion, this clone is medium-sized. Mouse germline and gene names are used. The read finishes 1 residue shy of the CDR3 end, and the germline J gene is used to complete it. The rearrangement uses TRBV5 and TRBJ2-7; maybe TRBD2 (5 bases). Germline assignment: CDR1 LGHNA and CDR2 YNLKQL (reference sequence). This CDR3 is 13 amino acids long. The V end lost 0 bases, the J end lost 4 bases, and 7 bases lay between the germline ends. The part of the CDR3 DNA that was read is TGTGCCAGCAGCCAAGAATTGGGGTATGAACAGTAC. This encodes CASSQELGYEQY. The full CDR3 reads CASSQELGYEQYF.

The table lists this clone with a few counts. Mouse germline and gene names are used. CDR3 DNA (partial): TGTGCCAGCAGTCTGTCAGGGAGTCAAAACACCTTGTAC. Translating gives CASSLSGSQNTLY. The CDR3 as a whole reads CASSLSGSQNTLYF. The rearrangement links TRBV26 to TRBJ2-4; D call uncertain. Read data end 1 residue before the CDR3 end; the end is taken from the germline J gene. Trimming stripped 0 bases from V and 0 bases from J, with 4 bases between. Germline V CDR1 and CDR2: KGHPV, FQNQEV (reference sequence). The CDR3 is 14 amino acids. Complete variable domain (other parts from reference TRBV26 and TRBJ2-4): NSKVIQTPRYLVKGQGQKAKMRCIPEKGHPVVFWYQQNKNNEFKFLINFQNQEVLQQIDMTEKRFSAECPSNSPCSLEIQSSEAGDSALYLCASSLSGSQNTLYFGAGTRLSVL.

Worth noting for this clone: Germline and genes: mouse. Sequencing ends 1 residue short of the CDR3 end; the germline J gene provides the rest. This chain uses TRBV13-1 with TRBJ2-2; 7 nucleotides agree with TRBD1. The trim removed 2 bases at V and 0 bases at J, leaving 1 base unmatched. The length of the CDR3 is 15 residues. Per the germline V gene, CDR1 is NSHNY and CDR2 is SYGAGN. The CDR3: CASSEGTANTGQLYF. Incomplete CDR3 DNA: TGTGCCAGCAGTGAAGGGACAGCAAACACCGGGCAGCTCTAC.

Remarks on this clone: Genes and germline come from the mouse. The observed sequence ends 1 residue before the CDR3 terminus, with the missing tail filled in from the germline J gene. The chain has TRBV23 and TRBJ1-1. The CDR3 loop spans 13 amino acids. The V gene's germline CDR1 is KGHTA and CDR2 FQNQQP. CDR3 bases read: TGCTCCAGCAGTCAATTGGGAAACACAGAAGTCTTC. It specifies CSSSQLGNTEVF. The entire CDR3 is CSSSQLGNTEVFF. Variable domain in full (rest from reference TRBV23 and TRBJ1-1): DAAVTQKPRYLIKMKGQEAEMKCIPEKGHTAVFWYQQKQSKELKFLIYFQNQQPLDQIDMVKERFSAVCPSSSLCSLGIRTCEAEDSALYLCSSSQLGNTEVFFGKGTRLTVV.

This clone was counted between two and nine times. The genes are named according to mouse. The read stops 1 residue short of the end of the CDR3; the missing end is completed from the germline J gene. The V gene is TRBV4, the J gene TRBJ2-7, with 8 bases identical to TRBD2. Per the germline V gene, CDR1 is LGHDT and CDR2 is YNNKQL (reference sequence). V shed 5 bases, J shed 6 bases, and the junction held 9 bases outside the gene matches. This CDR3 has 14 amino acids. Incomplete CDR3 DNA: TGTGCCAGCAGCCACGGGGCCTGGGGGGCTGAACAGTAC. Amino acids: CASSHGAWGAEQY. In full, the CDR3 is CASSHGAWGAEQYF.

Notes on this clone: The germline and genes are mouse ones. Sequencing ends 1 residue short of the CDR3 end; the germline J gene provides the rest. The chain couples TRBV5 to TRBJ2-2; 7 bases agree with TRBD2. CDR3 length: 16 residues. J was trimmed by 0 bases and V by 1 base; bases with no gene match: 2. The V gene's germline CDR1 is LGHNA and CDR2 YNLKQL (reference sequence). The CDR3 region is CASSQGGGSNTGQLYF. The DNA read from the CDR3 is TGTGCCAGCAGCCAAGGGGGGGGGTCAAACACCGGGCAGCTCTAC.

Concerning this clone itself: Genes here carry mouse names. The read ends 1 residue shy of where the CDR3 ends; the end is completed using the germline J gene. The chain recombines TRBV26 with TRBJ1-4; 8 positions agree with TRBD1. Germline lookup yields CDR1 KGHPV and CDR2 FQNQEV (reference sequence). The trim removed 2 bases at V and 3 bases at J, leaving 2 bases unmatched. CDR3 length: 15 residues. CDR3 DNA (partial): TGTGCCAGCAGTCTGCCGGGACAGGCCAACGAAAGATTATTT. Translated, it gives CASSLPGQANERLF. The entire CDR3 protein reads CASSLPGQANERLFF.

Concerning this clone: Mouse names are used for the genes. With the read ending 1 residue before the CDR3 end, the germline J gene is used to fill in that end. V gene TRBV23 combines with J gene TRBJ1-1; the listed D gene, TRBD1, was not tested against the DNA. The germline gives CDR1 KGHTA, CDR2 FQNQQP. The CDR3 length is 16 residues. The DNA read from the CDR3 is TGCTCCAGCAGTCCCCCGGGACAGGGGGTAAACACAGAAGTCTTC. The encoded protein is CSSSPPGQGVNTEVF. The complete CDR3 sequence is CSSSPPGQGVNTEVFF.

This clone was recorded a few times. Gene names and germline match the mouse. This CDR3 reads CASSPGLNQAPLF. The CDR3 bases that were read are TGTGCCAGCTCTCCAGGGCTCAACCAGGCTCCGCTT. The chain joins TRBV12-1 to TRBJ1-5, with D maybe TRBD1 (5 bases). Read data end 1 residue before the CDR3 end; the end is taken from the germline J gene. Germline loops: CDR1 SGHSN, CDR2 HYEKVE. Trimming pared 2 bases from V and 3 bases from J, leaving 7 bases between. The CDR3 consists of 13 residues.

Judged by abundance, this clone is medium-sized. The listed genes are named as in mouse. The CDR3 extends 1 residue past the end of the read, so its final part is completed from the germline J gene. This chain connects TRBV19 to TRBJ2-7, with 11 bases fitting TRBD2. The length of the CDR3 is 14 residues. V gave up 1 base and J gave up 4 bases; unmatched junction bases: 1. CDR1 FNHDT and CDR2 SITEND come from the germline V gene (reference sequence). CDR3 DNA, as far as it was read: TGTGCCAGCAGTATACGGGACTGGGGGTATGAACAGTAC. This gives the protein CASSIRDWGYEQY. The CDR3, in full, reads CASSIRDWGYEQYF.

Remarks on this clone: This may be a read error: a much more frequent sequence differs by one nucleotide. The gene names here belong to mouse. The read gets to within 1 residue of the CDR3 end, and the germline J gene fills in the rest. V gene TRBV3 combines with J gene TRBJ2-7; 7 nucleotides line up with TRBD2. The V gene end was trimmed by 5 bases and the J gene end by 5 bases; junction bases not matched to a gene: 6. This CDR3 region has 13 residues. Germline V gives CDR1 SNHLY, CDR2 FYNGKV (reference sequence). Incomplete CDR3 DNA: TGTGCCAGCAGCGCCCTGGGGGAGCATGAACAGTAC. The encoded protein is CASSALGEHEQY. The CDR3 as a whole reads CASSALGEHEQYF.